The rows below give T cell receptor beta chains drawn from one sample of a study of T-cell reconstitution after alpha-beta-depleted transplantation in children. From the PCR reads, TCRdb called clonotypes with MiXCR, one entry per CDR3 protein. The data contain about 240,000 distinct CDR3 sequences, about 25% of them singletons. The specimen comprised PBMCs, sampled before TCRalphabeta/CD19-depleted stem cell transplant. These receptors originate from a girl aged 2 to 10 with Fanconi anemia, due to receive a stem cell transplant. Each CDR3 is given with its conserved first and last residue. Fields, in order: D gene, V gene, J gene, clone size, CDR3 protein, CDR3 DNA. The D gene is left open where the match is weak. Part of the rows lack a size; the others show once, few, many or a class for expanded clones.

TRBD2	TRBV5-6	TRBJ2-1	many	CASSLGWTSGYNEQFF	TGTGCCAGCAGCTTGGGGTGGACTAGCGGGTACAATGAGCAGTTCTTC
TRBD2	TRBV29-1	TRBJ2-3	-	CSVVVAGVDTQYF	TGCAGCGTTGTAGTAGCGGGAGTGGATACGCAGTATTTT
TRBD2	TRBV20-1	TRBJ2-5	-	CSAREGTSGRRGETQYF	TGCAGTGCTAGGGAGGGGACTAGCGGACGCCGAGGGGAGACCCAGTACTTC
TRBD2	TRBV2	TRBJ2-1	few	CASSRLSSGEGSSSYNEQFF	TGTGCCAGCTCTCGACTGAGTTCTGGGGAGGGCAGTAGCTCCTACAATGAGCAGTTCTTC
TRBD1	TRBV12-3/TRBV12-4	TRBJ2-7	-	CASTNWGTGNEQYF	TGTGCCAGCACCAATTGGGGGACAGGGAACGAGCAGTACTTC
-	TRBV10-3	TRBJ2-4	-	CAISDRGTAKNIQYF	TGTGCCATCAGTGACAGGGGCACAGCCAAAAACATTCAGTACTTC
TRBD2	TRBV12-3/TRBV12-4	TRBJ2-1	few	CASSLGGINEQFF	TGTGCCAGCAGTTTGGGGGGGATCAATGAGCAGTTCTTC
-	TRBV20-1	TRBJ2-4	many	CSASGGRYIQYF	TGCAGTGCTAGCGGGGGAAGGTACATTCAGTACTTC
TRBD2	TRBV20-1	TRBJ2-1	few	CSASGTSGPYNEQFF	TGCAGTGCTAGCGGGACTAGCGGTCCCTACAATGAGCAGTTCTTC
-	TRBV6-1	TRBJ2-1	few	CASSELLNEQFF	TGTGCCAGCAGTGAGTTGCTTAATGAGCAGTTCTTC
TRBD2	TRBV4-2	TRBJ2-3	many	CASSQSASGRRSTDTQYF	TGTGCCAGCAGCCAAAGCGCCAGCGGGAGGCGGAGCACAGATACGCAGTATTTT
-	TRBV10-3	TRBJ2-7	many	CAIGGRYEQYF	TGTGCCATAGGGGGGAGGTACGAGCAGTACTTC
-	TRBV6-4	TRBJ2-3	few	CASSDRLGGDTQYF	TGTGCCAGCAGTGATCGGCTTGGGGGAGATACGCAGTATTTT
-	TRBV2	TRBJ2-7	few	CASSEAAAYEQYF	TGTGCCAGCAGTGAAGCGGCCGCCTACGAGCAGTACTTC
-	TRBV2	TRBJ2-3	-	CAYHLGGVDTQYF	TGTGCCTATCACCTAGGAGGGGTAGATACGCAGTATTTT
-	TRBV12-3/TRBV12-4	TRBJ2-7	few	CASSLIENEQYF	TGTGCCAGCAGTTTAATAGAGAACGAGCAGTACTTC
-	TRBV4-2	TRBJ2-5	many	CASSQEFTTGETQYF	TGTGCCAGCAGCCAAGAATTTACTACGGGCGAGACCCAGTACTTC
TRBD1	TRBV5-1	TRBJ2-3	-	CASSLSPQGQGTDTQYF	TGCGCCAGCAGCTTGTCACCACAAGGACAGGGCACAGATACGCAGTATTTT
-	TRBV29-1	TRBJ2-1	-	CSVVLQGGIQGNEQFF	TGCAGCGTTGTCCTTCAGGGGGGCATTCAGGGGAATGAGCAGTTCTTC
-	TRBV27	TRBJ2-2	-	CASSLSLGRPRTGELFF	TGTGCCAGCAGTTTATCGCTCGGCAGACCCCGCACCGGGGAGCTGTTTTTT
TRBD2	TRBV28	TRBJ2-1	-	CASSSPLAGVYNEQFF	TGTGCCAGCAGTTCCCCACTAGCGGGGGTTTACAATGAGCAGTTCTTC
-	TRBV4-2	TRBJ2-1	-	CASSLGGEPNEQFF	TGTGCCAGCAGCTTAGGGGGGGAGCCAAATGAGCAGTTCTTC
-	TRBV20-1	TRBJ1-1	-	CSATLTLGTEAFF	TGCAGTGCTACACTGACTCTGGGGACTGAAGCTTTCTTT
-	TRBV4-2	TRBJ2-1	-	CASSGTTNEQFF	TGTGCCAGCAGCGGAACCACGAATGAGCAGTTCTTC
-	TRBV5-5	TRBJ2-1	-	CASSLVGDSYNEQFF	TGTGCCAGCAGCTTGGTTGGGGACTCCTACAATGAGCAGTTCTTC